This T cell receptor (beta chain) originates from a study of patients and donors after allogeneic stem cell transplantation. In this sample, this clonotype turned up a few times. The CDR3 is 12 residues long. Trimming shortened V by 3 bases and J by 8 bases, and 7 bases separated the two germline ends. Per germline, CDR1 SEHNR and CDR2 FQNEAQ (reference sequence). TCRdb passed the RT-PCR reads through MiXCR, listing each CDR3 protein once. The top ten hold around 10% of the sample, which has roughly 250,000 distinct CDR3 sequences, roughly 14% seen once. This rearrangement joins TRBV7-9 to TRBJ1-4; no reliable D call. The sequenced sample was blood, either unsorted or a sorted T cell fraction (not recorded which). The TCR sequence derives from a human donor who was either an allogeneic HSCT recipient or a stem cell or donor lymphocyte infusion donor (not recorded which). It is not recorded whose cells these are; they may come from a transplant donor. This chain's CDR3 is CASSFLGEKLFF. CDR3 sequence (DNA): TGTGCCAGCAGCTTCCTGGGGGAAAAACTGTTTTTT.